One T cell receptor (beta chain) is described in this entry. This record belongs to a study of T cell responses to AZD1222 COVID-19 vaccine. Germline values: CDR1 SEHNR, CDR2 FQNEAQ (reference sequence). V was clipped by 4 bases and J by 4 bases, with 16 bases between them. The length of the CDR3 is 15 residues. TCRdb's table, derived via immunoSEQ multiplex PCR, lists solely in-frame clones and lacks some. In the table there are about 170,000 clones, 87% of which are singletons. This chain connects TRBV7-9 to TRBJ1-2; D might be TRBD1 (6 bases). The receptor's source is an adult who received the AZD1222 COVID-19 vaccine. The specimen comprised peripheral blood, sampled 28 days after the second AZD1222 dose. The CDR3 sequence is CASSSSWGRTYGYTF. CDR3 DNA sequence: TGTGCCAGCAGCTCAAGCTGGGGGCGTACCTATGGCTACACCTTC.